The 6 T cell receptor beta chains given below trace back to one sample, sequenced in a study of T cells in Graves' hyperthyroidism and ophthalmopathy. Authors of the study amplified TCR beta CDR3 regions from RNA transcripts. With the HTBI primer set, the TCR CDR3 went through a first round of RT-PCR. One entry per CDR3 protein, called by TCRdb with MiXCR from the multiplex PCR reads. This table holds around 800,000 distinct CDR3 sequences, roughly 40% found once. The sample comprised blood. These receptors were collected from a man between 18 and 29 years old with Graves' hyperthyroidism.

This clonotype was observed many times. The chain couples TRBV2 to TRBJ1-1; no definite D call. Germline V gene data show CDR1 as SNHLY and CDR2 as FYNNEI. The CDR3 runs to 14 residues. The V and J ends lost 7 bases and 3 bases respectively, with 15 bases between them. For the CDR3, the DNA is TGTGCCAGCAATGTTCGGCCCGGGGACACTGAAGCTTTCTTT. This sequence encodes CASNVRPGDTEAFF. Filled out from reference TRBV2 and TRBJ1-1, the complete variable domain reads EPEVTQTPSHQVTQMGQEVILRCVPISNHLYFYWYRQILGQKVEFLVSFYNNEISEKSEIFDDQFSVERPDGSNFTLKIRSTKLEDSAMYFCASNVRPGDTEAFFGQGTRLTVV.

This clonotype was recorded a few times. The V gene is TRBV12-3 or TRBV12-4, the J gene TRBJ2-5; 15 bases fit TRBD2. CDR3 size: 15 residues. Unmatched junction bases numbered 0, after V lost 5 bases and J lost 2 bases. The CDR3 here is CASSGTSGRQETQYF. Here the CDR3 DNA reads TGTGCCAGCAGTGGGACTAGCGGGAGGCAAGAGACCCAGTACTTC.

CDR3 loop: CASSIVGVNTEAFF. The DNA of the CDR3 is TGTGCCAGTAGTATAGTAGGGGTGAACACTGAAGCTTTCTTT. The chain joins TRBV19 to TRBJ1-1, with D possibly TRBD1 on 5 matching bases. CDR1 and CDR2 from the germline V gene are LNHDA and SQIVND (reference sequence). This CDR3 is 14 amino acids long. V was trimmed by 1 base and J by 0 bases, leaving 6 bases between them.

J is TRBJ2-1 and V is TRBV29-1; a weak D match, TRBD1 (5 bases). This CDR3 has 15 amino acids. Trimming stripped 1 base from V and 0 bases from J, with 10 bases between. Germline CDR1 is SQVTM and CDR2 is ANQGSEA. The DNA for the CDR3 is TGCAGCGTTGAAGGGATGACAGCCTCCTACAATGAGCAGTTCTTC. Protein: CSVEGMTASYNEQFF.

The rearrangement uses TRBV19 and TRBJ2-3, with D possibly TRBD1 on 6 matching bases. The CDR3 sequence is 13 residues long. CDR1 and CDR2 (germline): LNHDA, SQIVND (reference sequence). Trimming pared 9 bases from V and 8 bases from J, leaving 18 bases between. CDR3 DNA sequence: TGTGCCAGCACACAGGGATCGACCTTTACGCAGTATTTT. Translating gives CASTQGSTFTQYF.

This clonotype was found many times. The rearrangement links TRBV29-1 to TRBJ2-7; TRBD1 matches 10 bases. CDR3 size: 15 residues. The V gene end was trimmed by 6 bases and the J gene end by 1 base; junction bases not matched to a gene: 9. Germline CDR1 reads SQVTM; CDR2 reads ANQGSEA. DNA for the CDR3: TGCAGCGTCGTACCGCCGGGACAGGGGTCCTACGAGCAGTACTTC. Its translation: CSVVPPGQGSYEQYF.